The 27 T cell receptor beta chains below were found in one sample sequenced in a study of cytomegalovirus exposure and HLA in healthy donors. The PCR had 60 Vbeta and 13 Jbeta primers. TCRdb keeps only in-frame clones here, not all; method: immunoSEQ multiplex PCR. The data contain around 150,000 clones, around 80% of them seen just once; the ten biggest clones take up roughly 6.7%. The sample consisted of PBMCs. The receptors derive from a man aged 50-59 years in good health and CMV-seropositive.

V usage is TRBV5-6 and J usage is TRBJ2-3; D is perhaps TRBD1 (6 bases). From germline, CDR1 is SGHDT and CDR2 YYEEEE. Deletions cut 2 bases from V and 0 bases from J, with 7 bases between. This CDR3 has 14 residues. The chain's CDR3 is CASSFRGSTDTQYF. The CDR3 bases are TGTGCCAGCAGCTTCAGGGGAAGCACAGATACGCAGTATTTT.

The chain is built from TRBV27 and TRBJ2-3; 8 bases are a match to TRBD1. The CDR3 sequence is 15 residues long. Per germline, CDR1 MNHEY and CDR2 SMNVEV (reference sequence). With 5 bases clipped from V and 4 bases from J, the junction kept 8 bases outside the gene matches. As DNA, the CDR3 is TGTGCCAGCAGTCCGAACAGGGGGTTCGCAGATACGCAGTATTTT. Amino acid sequence: CASSPNRGFADTQYF.

This clone was counted once. The chain uses TRBV5-6 and TRBJ2-4, with 7 nucleotides matching TRBD1. The V gene's germline CDR1 is SGHDT and CDR2 YYEEEE. The CDR3 runs 16 residues. V dropped 2 bases and J dropped 6; count of bases not matched to a gene: 11. In nucleotides, the CDR3 is TGTGCCAGCAGCTTAATGGACGGGACAGTAGGAAACATTCAGTACTTC. Its protein is CASSLMDGTVGNIQYF.

This clone came up once. The V and J genes are TRBV5-1 and TRBJ2-2, with D perhaps TRBD1 (5 bases). From germline, CDR1 is SGHRS and CDR2 YFSETQ. This CDR3 has 17 residues. Trimming stripped 0 bases from V and 5 bases from J, with 17 bases between. The CDR3 reads CASSLGGLSIATGELFF. In DNA, the CDR3 is TGCGCCAGCAGCTTGGGGGGCCTATCTATCGCAACCGGGGAGCTGTTTTTT.

The chain links TRBV29-1 to TRBJ2-5; a possible D gene is TRBD1 (7 bases). The better agreement between TRBJ2-7 and the DNA end casts doubt on the J call. The CDR3 has 14 amino acids. Germline CDR1 and CDR2: SQVTM and ANQGSEA. As DNA, the CDR3 is TGCAGCACCCCCGGGACAGCGGGTACCAACGAGCAGTACTTC. Its translation: CSTPGTAGTNEQYF.

This clone appeared once. The gene calls are TRBV6-1 and TRBJ2-2, with 10 bases identical to TRBD2. The CDR3 loop spans 15 amino acids. Germline V CDR1 and CDR2: MNHNS, SASEGT. J lost 7 bases, V lost 4 bases, and 6 bases had no gene match. CDR3 bases: TGTGCCAGCAGTGTGCTAGCGGGAGTGGGCGGGGAGCTGTTTTTT. It specifies CASSVLAGVGGELFF.

This chain connects TRBV19 to TRBJ2-3; tentative D call: TRBD1 (5 bases). The CDR3 contains 16 residues. Germline CDR1 and CDR2: LNHDA and SQIVND (reference sequence). V lost 5 bases and J lost 4, with 19 bases in between. The CDR3 region has the DNA TGTGCCAGTAGTTCCGATTCCAACCTAGGGGCAGATACGCAGTATTTT. Residues: CASSSDSNLGADTQYF.

J is TRBJ2-2 and V is TRBV13, with 9 bases identical to TRBD2. The CDR3 runs 15 residues. Germline CDR1 reads PRHDT; CDR2 reads FYEKMQ (reference sequence). V dropped 1 base and J dropped 5; count of bases not matched to a gene: 2. CDR3 sequence: CASSLELAGTGELFF. The CDR3 DNA follows: TGTGCCAGCAGCTTAGAGCTAGCGGGGACCGGGGAGCTGTTTTTT.

The chain links TRBV6-1 to TRBJ2-5; 8 positions match TRBD1. Near its end, the DNA agrees better with TRBJ2-7, so the J call may be wrong. The CDR3 has 14 residues. CDR1 and CDR2 from the germline V gene are MNHNS and SASEGT. The CDR3 DNA reads TGTGCCAGCAGGGCCGGACAGGGTGCCTACGAGCAGTACTTC. This translates into CASRAGQGAYEQYF.

This clone occurred a few times. The chain is built from TRBV10-2 and TRBJ1-1; D call uncertain. Germline assignment: CDR1 WSHSY and CDR2 SAAADI. Trimming shortened V by 0 bases and J by 8 bases, and 10 bases separated the two germline ends. The CDR3 sequence is 13 residues long. CDR3 nucleotide sequence: TGCGCCAGCAGTGAGTCTTTTTATTTAGAAGCTTTCTTT. Its protein is CASSESFYLEAFF.

This chain joins TRBV2 and TRBJ1-1; tentative D call: TRBD1 (5 bases). The CDR3 is 14 residues long. V lost 8 bases, J lost 10 bases, and 23 bases lay in between. Germline V CDR1 and CDR2: SNHLY, FYNNEI. The CDR3 DNA sequence: TGTGCCAGCTCAGGAGGGGACGTGAAGGTTCTAGCTTTCTTT. This sequence encodes CASSGGDVKVLAFF. Together with reference TRBV2 and TRBJ1-1, the CDR3 gives the full variable domain: EPEVTQTPSHQVTQMGQEVILRCVPISNHLYFYWYRQILGQKVEFLVSFYNNEISEKSEIFDDQFSVERPDGSNFTLKIRSTKLEDSAMYFCASSGGDVKVLAFFGQGTRLTVV.

This clone showed up just once. CDR3 protein: CAWSAGTYEQYV. The CDR3 DNA sequence: TGTGCCTGGAGTGCAGGGACTTACGAGCAGTACGTC. The rearrangement uses TRBV30 and TRBJ2-7; perhaps TRBD2 as D (6 bases). This CDR3 region has 12 residues. Germline V gene lookup returns CDR1 GTSNPN and CDR2 SVGIG (reference sequence). With 1 base removed from V and 4 bases from J, the gap between germline ends came to 8 bases.

V usage is TRBV5-5 and J usage is TRBJ2-2; tentative D call: TRBD1 (6 bases). CDR3 length: 15 amino acids. Germline CDR1 SGHKS, CDR2 YYEKEE (reference sequence). V lost 4 bases and J lost 7, with 17 bases in between. Here the CDR3 reads CASSQTGLRGGELFF. The CDR3 nucleotides read TGTGCCAGCAGCCAAACAGGGCTGAGAGGCGGGGAGCTGTTTTTT. Based on the CDR3 plus reference TRBV5-5 and TRBJ2-2, the full variable domain is DAGVTQSPTHLIKTRGQQVTLRCSPISGHKSVSWYQQVLGQGPQFIFQYYEKEERGRGNFPDRFSARQFPNYSSELNVNALLLGDSALYLCASSQTGLRGGELFFGEGSRLTVL.

The rearrangement uses TRBV7-2 and TRBJ2-1; a possible D gene is TRBD1 (6 bases). The germline V gene encodes CDR1 SGHTA and CDR2 FQGNSA. There are 13 residues in the CDR3. Trimming pared 5 bases from V and 6 bases from J, leaving 11 bases between. The CDR3 is CASSRTALNEQFF. CDR3 DNA sequence: TGTGCCAGCAGCCGGACAGCCCTCAATGAGCAGTTCTTC.

Only one count was recorded for this clone. The chain carries TRBV27 and TRBJ2-7; 8 bases line up with TRBD2. This CDR3 has 14 amino acids. Trimming took 5 bases from V and 1 from J; bases not matched to a gene: 4. The germline V gene encodes CDR1 MNHEY and CDR2 SMNVEV (reference sequence). The chain's CDR3 is CASSLSSGSYEQYF. The CDR3 nucleotides read TGTGCCAGCAGTCTCTCTAGCGGGTCCTACGAGCAGTACTTC.

The chain employs TRBV19 and TRBJ1-1, with 9 bases that match TRBD1. The V gene's germline CDR1 is LNHDA and CDR2 SQIVND (reference sequence). Losses at the gene ends were 1 base for V and 1 base for J; bases not matched to a gene: 7. This CDR3 contains 17 residues. For the CDR3, the DNA is TGTGCCAGTAGTATAGGGGGGACAGGGCGAGCGAACACTGAAGCTTTCTTT. Its protein is CASSIGGTGRANTEAFF.

The DNA of the CDR3 is TGCGCCAGCAGCTCGCAGGGGGCGCAGGGTGGCTACACCTTC. Translated: CASSSQGAQGGYTF. This chain connects TRBV5-1 to TRBJ1-2, with 8 bases identical to TRBD1. Germline CDR1 reads SGHRS; CDR2 reads YFSETQ. The CDR3 totals 14 residues. The V segment lost 3 bases and the J segment 7 bases; nucleotides outside the gene matches: 8.

The chain carries TRBV27 and TRBJ2-3; D uncertain. Germline values: CDR1 MNHEY, CDR2 SMNVEV (reference sequence). The CDR3 length is 14 residues. Trimming pared 2 bases from V and 5 bases from J, leaving 11 bases between. The CDR3 DNA follows: TGTGCCAGCAGTTTACGAGCTTTAGTAGATACGCAGTATTTT. Translating it yields CASSLRALVDTQYF.

The chain joins TRBV19 to TRBJ2-2; maybe TRBD1 (7 bases). Trimming pared 3 bases from V and 6 bases from J, leaving 11 bases between. The CDR3 runs to 14 residues. Germline V CDR1 and CDR2: LNHDA, SQIVND (reference sequence). CDR3 coding DNA: TGTGCCAGTAGTATCGGAGGGGGCGCCGGGGAGCTGTTTTTT. Its translation is CASSIGGGAGELFF.

J is TRBJ2-1 and V is TRBV6-4, with 12 positions matching TRBD1. The J segment lost 5 bases and the V segment lost 2 bases, leaving 7 bases of the junction unmatched. Germline V gene sequence: CDR1 MRHNA, CDR2 SNTAGT. The CDR3 has 17 residues. CDR3 region: CASSDVPGQGAHNEQFF. CDR3 sequence (DNA): TGTGCCAGCAGTGACGTACCGGGACAGGGGGCGCACAATGAGCAGTTCTTC.

The rearrangement links TRBV6-4 to TRBJ1-2; tentative D call: TRBD1 (5 bases). Trimming pared 6 bases from V and 3 bases from J, leaving 17 bases between. The CDR3 is 15 amino acids. Looked up from germline, CDR1 is MRHNA and CDR2 is SNTAGT. This chain's CDR3 is CASRVGPGGYYGYTF. In DNA, the CDR3 is TGTGCCAGCAGGGTGGGACCTGGAGGGTACTATGGCTACACCTTC.

Notes on this clone: Other DNA sequences in the same sample also yield this CDR3. J is TRBJ1-1 and V is TRBV6-6, with 7 bases that match TRBD1. The trim removed 2 bases at V and 1 base at J, leaving 1 base unmatched. Germline values: CDR1 MNHNY, CDR2 SVGAGI (reference sequence). The CDR3 spans 14 residues. DNA for the CDR3: TGTGCCAGCAGTTACACAGGGGAGAACACTGAAGCTTTCTTT. Encoded protein: CASSYTGENTEAFF.

This sequence joins TRBV7-9 and TRBJ1-1; a possible D gene is TRBD1 (5 bases). The CDR3 consists of 13 residues. From germline, CDR1 is SEHNR and CDR2 FQNEAQ (reference sequence). Trimming removed 1 base from V and 6 bases from J, with 9 bases in between. CDR3 sequence reads: CASSLEGAAEAFF. The CDR3 region has the DNA TGTGCCAGCAGCTTAGAAGGGGCAGCTGAAGCTTTCTTT.

The chain joins TRBV7-8 to TRBJ2-3; 9 bases align to TRBD2. CDR1 is SGHVS and CDR2 is FQNEAQ in the germline V gene. The CDR3 spans 16 residues. V shed 3 bases and J 2 bases; nucleotides not matched to a gene: 6. CDR3 in DNA: TGTGCCAGCAGCTTGAGGGAGCGGGGGGTCACAGATACGCAGTATTTT. It specifies CASSLRERGVTDTQYF.

This chain uses TRBV28 with TRBJ2-5, with TRBD2 matching 7 bases. TRBJ2-7 explains the end of the DNA better; the J call may be wrong. Germline loops: CDR1 MDHEN, CDR2 SYDVKM. The CDR3 sequence is 16 residues long. The CDR3 bases are TGTGCCAGCAGTTTTGGCGTGCTAGCGGTTTCGTACGAGCAGTACTTC. It encodes CASSFGVLAVSYEQYF.

This clone was seen only a few times. V is TRBV7-6 and J is TRBJ2-5; TRBD1 aligns across 9 bases. J lost 5 bases, V lost 0 bases, and 4 bases had no gene match. The germline CDR1 and CDR2 sequences are SGHVS and FNYEAQ. The CDR3 runs 15 residues. The CDR3 DNA is TGTGCCAGCAGCTTAGCAGGGACAGGGAGTGAGACCCAGTACTTC. Amino acids: CASSLAGTGSETQYF.

The chain recombines TRBV25-1 with TRBJ1-5, with a possible D match to TRBD1 (5 bases). This CDR3 has 13 amino acids. The germline gives CDR1 MGHDK, CDR2 SYGVNS. V lost 5 bases to trimming and J lost 4 bases, with 9 bases between them. The CDR3: CASSRGNNQPQHF. The CDR3 coding sequence is TGTGCCAGCAGTCGGGGGAATAATCAGCCCCAGCATTTT.